This T cell receptor beta chain was sequenced in a study of early T cells in non-severe SARS-CoV-2 infection. The overall study: The chains were unpaired, and the sequenced material was bulk RNA from unsorted whole blood.

The study, taken as a whole, reports: In VDJdb matching, anti-spike CD8 responses were favored while private and CD4 specificities went missing.

This clonotype was picked up many times. What it binds is unknown. TCRdb ran MiXCR on the 5' RACE reads and lists one entry per CDR3 protein. The table lists around 81,000 distinct CDR3 sequences, 11% to 15% of them singletons, with 11% in the top ten. Trimming removed 6 bases from V and 9 bases from J; junction bases left unmatched: 9. The CDR3 has 15 residues. Germline values: CDR1 MNHEY, CDR2 SMNVEV (reference sequence). This sequence was found in an adult who was a healthcare worker with PCR-confirmed SARS-CoV-2 infection or an uninfected control (not recorded which). The chain couples TRBV27 to TRBJ1-6; TRBD1 aligns across 9 bases. Specimen: whole blood. Written as DNA, the CDR3 is TGTGCCAGCAGCCCGGGACAGGGCGACCGTTCACCCCTCCACTTT. Amino acids: CASSPGQGDRSPLHF.